The clone carrying this T cell receptor beta chain was detected only once. This entry comes from a study of blood T cell repertoires in COVID-19. Method: immunoSEQ multiplex PCR; TCRdb's copy keeps in-frame clones and lacks some. The sample includes 150,000 to 200,000 clones, about 78% seen only once; the top ten take roughly 17%. The CDR3 length is 16 residues. V gave up 0 bases and J gave up 2 bases, with 13 bases separating them. Germline V gene sequence: CDR1 SGHTS, CDR2 YDEGEE. V is TRBV5-8 and J is TRBJ2-3; D gene ambiguous. Input material: PBMCs or T cells enriched from blood (not recorded which). The receptor's source is a woman aged 50 to 65 who had recovered from COVID-19. DNA for the CDR3: TGTGCCAGCAGCTTGGGAGAGCGAGCGAACACAGATACGCAGTATTTT. It is translated as CASSLGERANTDTQYF.